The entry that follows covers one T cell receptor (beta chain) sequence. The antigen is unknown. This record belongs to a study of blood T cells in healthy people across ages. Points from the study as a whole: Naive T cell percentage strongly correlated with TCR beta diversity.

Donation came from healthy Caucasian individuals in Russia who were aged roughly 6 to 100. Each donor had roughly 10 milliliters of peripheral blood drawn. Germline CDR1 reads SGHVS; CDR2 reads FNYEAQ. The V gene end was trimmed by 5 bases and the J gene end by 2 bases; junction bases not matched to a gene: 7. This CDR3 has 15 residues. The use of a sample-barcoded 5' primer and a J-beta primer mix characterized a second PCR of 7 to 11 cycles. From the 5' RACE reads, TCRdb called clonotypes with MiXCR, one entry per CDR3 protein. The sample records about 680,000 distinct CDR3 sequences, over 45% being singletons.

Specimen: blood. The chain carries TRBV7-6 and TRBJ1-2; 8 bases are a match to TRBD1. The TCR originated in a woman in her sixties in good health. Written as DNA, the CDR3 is TGTGCCAGCAGCCAAGACAGGGGTGCCAACTATGGCTACACCTTC. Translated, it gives CASSQDRGANYGYTF.